Listed below are T cell receptor beta chains from one sample, sequenced in a study of T cells in Graves' hyperthyroidism and ophthalmopathy. Via MiXCR, TCRdb re-called the multiplex PCR reads, giving one row per CDR3 protein. The sample has a few hundred thousand distinct CDR3 sequences, around a sixth seen once. Material for sequencing was blood. Receptors originate from a woman under 30 with Graves' hyperthyroidism that later progressed to Graves' ophthalmopathy. The CDR3 runs from the conserved cysteine through the conserved F or W. D genes are given only for firm matches. Rows give clone size only sometimes, using once, few, many, or a class for an expanded clone.

>TRBJ2-7|TRBD2|few|TRBV28|16
TGTGCCAGCACCGCCGGACTAGCGGGATTCCTTTACGAGCAGTACTTC
CASTAGLAGFLYEQYF
>TRBJ2-1|TRBD2|many|TRBV12-3/TRBV12-4|15
TGTGCCAGCAGCGCAGGACTAGCGGGAGTTGGAGAGCAGTTCTTC
CASSAGLAGVGEQFF
>TRBJ2-7|TRBD2|many|TRBV3-1|18
TGTGCCAGCAGCCAGTCGGGACTAGCGGGAGGGCCTCACTACGAGCAGTACTTC
CASSQSGLAGGPHYEQYF
>TRBJ1-2|NA|NA|TRBV9|16
TGTGCCAGCAGCGCCCAGAGGGACGGGTTTAACTATGGCTACACCTTC
CASSAQRDGFNYGYTF
>TRBJ2-7|TRBD1|NA|TRBV20-1|13
TGCAGTGCTAGAGGGACAGGGATGAGCGAGCAGTACTTC
CSARGTGMSEQYF
>TRBJ2-2|TRBD1|many|TRBV3-1|17
TGTGCCAGCAGCCAGCGGGGACAGGGGGCTATCACCGGGGAGCTGTTTTTT
CASSQRGQGAITGELFF
>TRBJ2-7|NA|many|TRBV7-2|12
TGTGCCAGCAGTCCTCCTACCTACGAGCAGTACTTC
CASSPPTYEQYF
>TRBJ1-5|NA|NA|TRBV19|15
TGTGCCAGTCACAGCAACAGGGAGGCTAATCAGCCCCAGCATTTT
CASHSNREANQPQHF
>TRBJ1-2|NA|NA|TRBV7-3|14
TGTGCCAGCAGTCTCAGCGGGGGTGACAGGGGCTACACCTTC
CASSLSGGDRGYTF
>TRBJ2-5|TRBD2|many|TRBV6-6|15
TGTGCCAGCAGTTACGGAAGCGGGGACCCAGAGACCCAGTACTTC
CASSYGSGDPETQYF
>TRBJ1-1|TRBD1|many|TRBV7-9|16
TGTGCCAGCGGGGGAGACAGGGCCGGGGGGAACACTGAAGCTTTCTTT
CASGGDRAGGNTEAFF
>TRBJ2-1|TRBD2|many|TRBV20-1|17
TGCAGTTCTAGAGATAACGTCAGGACTAGCGGGAGAAGTGAGCAGTTCTTC
CSSRDNVRTSGRSEQFF
>TRBJ2-5|NA|NA|TRBV4-1|14
TGCGCCAGCAGCCCCCGGAACGGGGCGGAGACCCAGTACTTC
CASSPRNGAETQYF
>TRBJ1-6|NA|few|TRBV6-5|18
TGTGCCAGCAGTTACTCGGGGGGCCTGGACTCCTATAATTCACCCCTCCACTTT
CASSYSGGLDSYNSPLHF
>TRBJ2-3|NA|NA|TRBV5-6|17
TGTGCCAGCAGCTTGAGTTTTGGAGCCAAACTCACAGATACGCAGTATTTT
CASSLSFGAKLTDTQYF
>TRBJ1-2|NA|few|TRBV28|17
TGTGCCAGCAACTTAAGTTCGGGCGCCACCCGGGCTCGGGGCTACACCTTC
CASNLSSGATRARGYTF
>TRBJ2-5|TRBD1|many|TRBV4-2|15
TGTGCCAGCAGCCTCCGGGACAGGGGTCAAGAGACCCAGTACTTC
CASSLRDRGQETQYF
>TRBJ2-1|NA|NA|TRBV5-5|12
TGTGCCAGCAGCCTATTCTACAATGAGCAGTTCTTC
CASSLFYNEQFF
>TRBJ2-1|TRBD2|many|TRBV9|16
TGTGCCAGCAGCGCCTCCGGGACTAGCGGGAACAATGAGCAGTTCTTC
CASSASGTSGNNEQFF
>TRBJ2-1|NA|NA|TRBV6-1|11
TGTGCCAGCAGTGAAGTCTGGGAGCTGTTCTTC
CASSEVWELFF
>TRBJ2-7|TRBD1|many|TRBV20-1|13
TGCAGTGCTCACCGGACAGGGAACTACGAGCAGTACTTC
CSAHRTGNYEQYF
>TRBJ1-5|NA|NA|TRBV25-1|14
TGTGCCAGCAGTAAAGCGGATAGCAATCAGCCCCAGCATTTT
CASSKADSNQPQHF
>TRBJ2-5|NA|few|TRBV24-1|15
TGTGCCACCAGTGACCCAGGGACTTTCCAAGAGACCCAGTACTTC
CATSDPGTFQETQYF
>TRBJ1-1|NA|NA|TRBV29-1|10
TGCAGCGTTGAACAGTTTGAAGCTTTCTTT
CSVEQFEAFF
>TRBJ1-5|NA|NA|TRBV28|14
TGTGCCAGCAGTTTAAGGTCAGGGAGTCAGCCCCAGCATTTT
CASSLRSGSQPQHF
>TRBJ2-1|NA|few|TRBV7-9|16
TGTGCCAGCACCCCGGCTCCTTTTAGCTCCTACAATGAGCAGTTCTTC
CASTPAPFSSYNEQFF
>TRBJ2-5|NA|NA|TRBV19|17
TGTGCCAGTAGTATAGCGGGTCAGGGGCCGGCTGGAGAGACCCAGTACTTC
CASSIAGQGPAGETQYF
>TRBJ2-3|NA|many|TRBV20-1|13
TGCAGTGCTGGGGGCGGAGACACAGATACGCAGTATTTT
CSAGGGDTDTQYF
>TRBJ2-3|NA|many|TRBV12-3/TRBV12-4|11
TGTGCCAGCAGCTTGACAGATACGCAGTATTTT
CASSLTDTQYF
>TRBJ2-7|TRBD2|few|TRBV20-1|13
TGCAGTGCTGGTCTAGCGGGAGACTACGAGCAGTACTTC
CSAGLAGDYEQYF
>TRBJ1-1|TRBD1|many|TRBV7-8|14
TGTGCCAGCAGCTTAGTATCAGGGGGAACTGAAGCTTTCTTT
CASSLVSGGTEAFF
>TRBJ1-5|NA|NA|TRBV6-5|17
TGTGCCAGCAGTTACTCGATACGGGGGCGCTTCGGCCAGCCCCAGCATTTT
CASSYSIRGRFGQPQHF
>TRBJ1-5|NA|few|TRBV6-1|18
TGTGCCAGCAGTGTCGGGGGGGGGGCACCCTTAGTCGATCAGCCCCAGCATTTT
CASSVGGGAPLVDQPQHF
>TRBJ1-1|NA|NA|TRBV5-8|15
TGTGCCAGCAGCTTGTTCCCGGGGCCCAACACTGAAGCTTTCTTT
CASSLFPGPNTEAFF
>TRBJ1-2|NA|many|TRBV6-1|14
TGTGCCAGCAACATACCGGGGGGTGCCTATGGCTACACCTTC
CASNIPGGAYGYTF
>TRBJ2-1|TRBD2|many|TRBV28|15
TGTGCCAGCAGTTTAAAAGCGGGATTTAGTCATGAGCAGTTCTTC
CASSLKAGFSHEQFF
>TRBJ1-4|TRBD1|many|TRBV28|13
TGTGCCAGCAGACAGGGGCGAGAAGAAAAACTGTTTTTT
CASRQGREEKLFF
>TRBJ1-2|NA|few|TRBV2|13
TGTGCCAGCAGGGAATCCAGGGACTATGGCTACACCTTC
CASRESRDYGYTF
>TRBJ2-2|TRBD2|NA|TRBV20-1|17
TGCAGTGCTAGGGGTTCTAGCGGGAACGCGAACACCGGGGAGCTGTTTTTT
CSARGSSGNANTGELFF
>TRBJ1-5|NA|NA|TRBV19|13
TGTGCCAGTAGTATAGACGGGGGTCAGCCCCAGCATTTT
CASSIDGGQPQHF
>TRBJ2-5|NA|NA|TRBV2|14
TGTGCCAGCAGTGAAAGGCAGTCCCAAGAGACCCAGTACTTC
CASSERQSQETQYF
>TRBJ2-5|TRBD2|few|TRBV6-1|14
TGTGCCAGCAGTTATGGACTAGCGCGAGAGACCCAGTACTTC
CASSYGLARETQYF
>TRBJ1-2|NA|few|TRBV14|18
TGTGCCAGCAGCCAAGATTCCCTTTTCTCCGGTATCAACTATGGCTACACCTTC
CASSQDSLFSGINYGYTF
>TRBJ2-1|NA|many|TRBV15|16
TGTGCCACCAGCAGTGACGTTCGTTCCTACTACAATGAGCAGTTCTTC
CATSSDVRSYYNEQFF
>TRBJ1-2|NA|many|TRBV7-2|14
TGTGCCAGCAGCTTAGGCCAGATTTTCCATGGCTACACCTTC
CASSLGQIFHGYTF
>TRBJ2-1|TRBD2|many|TRBV20-1|15
TGCAGCCCTTGGCCGGGCAGCGGGAGAATAGATGAGCAGTTCTTC
CSPWPGSGRIDEQFF
>TRBJ2-1|NA|many|TRBV3-1|14
TGTGCCAGCAGCCAAGGAACTAGCTACAATGAGCAGTTCTTC
CASSQGTSYNEQFF
>TRBJ2-7|TRBD2|many|TRBV15|20
TGTGCCACCAGCAGACCCACCGGGACTAGCGGGAGTTGGGTCTCCTACGAGCAGTACTTC
CATSRPTGTSGSWVSYEQYF
>TRBJ2-1|TRBD2|few|TRBV4-1|15
TGCGCCAGCAGCCAGTTTACGGGAGGGCCCGGTGAGCAGTTCTTC
CASSQFTGGPGEQFF
>TRBJ2-3|NA|NA|TRBV9|15
TGTGCCAGCAGCGTAGAAGGACAGCCGCAAGATACGCAGTATTTT
CASSVEGQPQDTQYF
>TRBJ2-2|TRBD1|NA|TRBV14|16
TGTGCCAGCAGCCCAACGACAGGGCGGAACACCGGGGAGCTGTTTTTT
CASSPTTGRNTGELFF
>TRBJ1-5|TRBD1|NA|TRBV6-1|15
TGTGCCAGCAGAGTATACAGGGGGCTCAATCAGCCCCAGCATTTT
CASRVYRGLNQPQHF
>TRBJ2-1|NA|many|TRBV7-8|15
TGTGCCAGCAGCTTATCCTCCCCCTCCTACAATGAGCAGTTCTTC
CASSLSSPSYNEQFF
>TRBJ2-3|TRBD1|many|TRBV15|15
TGTGCCACCAGCGGTTGGACAGGGGCTCGAGATACGCAGTATTTT
CATSGWTGARDTQYF
>TRBJ2-1|NA|NA|TRBV6-4|16
TGTGCCAGCACCAACCCGGGCCCCAGCTCCTACAATGAGCAGTTCTTC
CASTNPGPSSYNEQFF
>TRBJ2-7|NA|many|TRBV18|15
TGTGCCAGCTCCCCTGGCGGGGCGGGAAACTACGAGCAGTACTTC
CASSPGGAGNYEQYF
>TRBJ1-5|NA|many|TRBV28|14
TGTGCCAGCAGTTTGTACAGGGCTGATCAGCCCCAGCATTTT
CASSLYRADQPQHF
>TRBJ1-6|NA|many|TRBV28|12
TGTGCCAGCTCTGAAACAGGCTCACCCCTCCACTTT
CASSETGSPLHF
>TRBJ2-7|NA|many|TRBV3-1|12
TGTGCCAGCAGCCAACGCTCAGGGGAGCAGTACTTC
CASSQRSGEQYF